This T cell receptor beta chain was recorded in a study of T cell changes during pregnancy in multiple sclerosis. The method was immunoSEQ multiplex PCR; TCRdb's version includes in-frame clones alone and lacks a portion of them. The sample lists about 23,000 clones; around nine tenths were seen once. CDR1 and CDR2 (germline): MNHNS, SASEGT. V was clipped by 5 bases and J by 8 bases; unmatched bases: 9. The CDR3 totals 14 residues. The V and J genes are TRBV6-1 and TRBJ1-3; 7 bases match TRBD1. The source material was CD4+ T cells from peripheral blood mononuclear cells, sampled in the first trimester of pregnancy. The receptor was isolated from a female donor in good health, enrolled as a control in a pregnancy study. The CDR3 reads CASSSTGNRDTIYF. The CDR3 DNA sequence: TGTGCCAGCAGTTCGACAGGGAATCGGGACACCATATATTTT.